These T cell receptor beta chains were read from a single sample in a study of radiotherapy plus CTLA-4 blockade in lung cancer. Libraries were prepared by immunoSEQ multiplex PCR; TCRdb keeps only in-frame clonotypes and omits some of them. Of tens of thousands of clones in the sample, 80% to 90% were seen once. The sample was peripheral blood, taken from a patient treated with radiotherapy plus ipilimumab. Receptor source: a human donor with non-small cell lung cancer whose response to radiotherapy plus ipilimumab could not be evaluated. Both conserved end residues are part of each CDR3. The D gene is left open where the match is weak. A row's size may be missing; if present it is once, few, many or a size class.

size | J | D | V | DNA | CDR3
- | TRBJ1-4 | - | TRBV30 | TGTGCCTGGAGTAGTAGAAATGAAAAACTGTTTTTT | CAWSSRNEKLFF
- | TRBJ2-1 | - | TRBV28 | TGTGCCAGCAGTTTGGTGGCTCCGTCCTACAATGAGCAGTTCTTC | CASSLVAPSYNEQFF
- | TRBJ2-3 | - | TRBV7-9 | TGTGCCAGCATCCTAATCATTGCTAATCCCACAGATACGCAGTATTTT | CASILIIANPTDTQYF
- | TRBJ2-3 | - | TRBV4-2 | TGTGCCAGCAGCCAAGATCTTCCGGTGGCGGCCAGCACAGATACGCAGTATTTT | CASSQDLPVAASTDTQYF
- | TRBJ2-1 | TRBD2 | TRBV30 | TGTGCCTGGTCCGGGACTAGCGGTTCGTGGAAGCAGTTCTTC | CAWSGTSGSWKQFF
- | TRBJ2-2 | - | TRBV11-2 | TGTGCCAGCAGAAGATCGAACGGGATGTCCGGGGAGCTGTTTTTT | CASRRSNGMSGELFF
- | TRBJ1-2 | TRBD1 | TRBV10-3 | TGTGCCATCAGTGAGGTTGGACAGGGGTCAGGTGGCTACACCTTC | CAISEVGQGSGGYTF
- | TRBJ2-1 | TRBD1 | TRBV15 | TGTGCCACCAGCACCCTGGACAGGGTGGTCAATGAGCAGTTCTTC | CATSTLDRVVNEQFF
- | TRBJ1-5 | - | TRBV28 | TGTGCCAGCAGCCCCGGGACACAAATTAATCAGCCCCAGCATTTT | CASSPGTQINQPQHF
- | TRBJ1-1 | - | TRBV7-8 | TGTGCCAGCAGCTTAGTCGGGGGACCGAACACTGAAGCTTTCTTT | CASSLVGGPNTEAFF
- | TRBJ2-7 | TRBD1 | TRBV5-5 | TGTGCCAGCAGCTTGCTCGCCGGGACAGTAGGCTACGAGCAGTACTTC | CASSLLAGTVGYEQYF
- | TRBJ1-2 | - | TRBV28 | TGTGCCAGCAGCCTAACAGGGTTCAGCTATGGCTACACCTTC | CASSLTGFSYGYTF
- | TRBJ2-2 | - | TRBV7-3 | TGTGCCAGCAGCCGAGGAGGGGCAGGCGGGGAGCTGTTTTTT | CASSRGGAGGELFF
- | TRBJ2-7 | - | TRBV18 | TGTGCCAGCTCACCAGGGGTGGCAGGGGTAGGCGAGCAGTACTTC | CASSPGVAGVGEQYF
- | TRBJ1-3 | - | TRBV2 | TGTGCCAGCAGCAACAATCTAGGGGCTGCTGGAAACACCATATATTTT | CASSNNLGAAGNTIYF
- | TRBJ2-6 | - | TRBV6-1 | TGTGCCAGTCATACAGGGACTGGGGCCAACGTCCTGACTTTC | CASHTGTGANVLTF
- | TRBJ2-2 | TRBD1 | TRBV5-1 | TGCGCCAGCAGCTCCCCGACAGGGGACACCGGGGAGCTGTTTTTT | CASSSPTGDTGELFF
- | TRBJ2-3 | - | TRBV7-2 | TGTGCCAGCAGCCGCCTCGGGACTCCGGGAGATACGCAGTATTTT | CASSRLGTPGDTQYF
- | TRBJ1-1 | TRBD1 | TRBV2 | TGTGCCAGCAGTGAAGGACAGGGATGGACTGAAGCTTTCTTT | CASSEGQGWTEAFF
- | TRBJ2-2 | TRBD1 | TRBV11-2 | TGTGCCAGCAGTCTGGGACAGCCGAACACCGGGGAGCTGTTTTTT | CASSLGQPNTGELFF
- | TRBJ2-3 | - | TRBV7-2 | TGTGCCAGCAGTAAGGGGTACCCCACAGATACGCAGTATTTT | CASSKGYPTDTQYF
few | TRBJ2-1 | - | TRBV6-4 | TGTGCCAGCAGTGACGAGGGCGGTAAAAAGCAGTTCTTC | CASSDEGGKKQFF
- | TRBJ1-1 | - | TRBV11-2 | TGTGCCAGCAGCTTAGATCGCCAGGGAGGGACTGAAGCTTTCTTT | CASSLDRQGGTEAFF
- | TRBJ2-5 | - | TRBV7-2 | TGTGCCAGCAGCCTGGCAGGGTTGGAGACCCAGTACTTC | CASSLAGLETQYF